This T cell receptor (beta chain) was sequenced during a study of shared clonotypes between healthy human individuals. Study-level background: Three plates each covered CD4 naive and memory; CD8 naive two, CD8 memory one.

This CDR3 has 15 amino acids. The V gene's germline CDR1 is SGHTA and CDR2 FQGNSA. Trimming took 7 bases from V and 5 from J, leaving 19 bases between them. On sorted subsets, replicate PCRs used 200 ng DNA, or roughly 30,000 T cell genomes. Clones were sequenced by immunoSEQ multiplex PCR, and TCRdb holds only the in-frame ones, with some missing. The sample lists a few hundred thousand clones; around 87% were seen once. The genes are TRBV7-2 and TRBJ2-3, with D tentatively TRBD2 (6 bases). The origin of this receptor is a man between 18 and 29 years old in good health. What was sequenced was memory CD8+ T cells sorted from blood. Documented subset: CD45RO+ cells pooled with CCR7-negative TemRA cells. The CDR3 bases are TGTGCCAGCACCCGTTTGGAAGGGAGGATAGATACGCAGTATTTT. Translating it yields CASTRLEGRIDTQYF.